The 20 T cell receptor beta chains in this list originate from one sample, sequenced in a study of T cells in Graves' hyperthyroidism and ophthalmopathy. From RNA transcripts, TCR beta CDR3 regions were amplified. Using the HTBI primer set, a first-round RT-PCR was run on the TCR CDR3. TCRdb ran MiXCR on the multiplex PCR reads and lists one entry per CDR3 protein. There are some 500,000 distinct CDR3 sequences in the sample; around 14% occur only once, and 15% to 20% lies in the top ten. Sequenced sample: blood. These receptor sequences come from a woman younger than 35 with Graves' hyperthyroidism.

The chain recombines TRBV5-1 with TRBJ2-1; a weak D match, TRBD2 (6 bases). This CDR3 spans 15 amino acids. Trimming cost V 1 base and J 6 bases, with 14 bases left between them. Germline loops: CDR1 SGHRS, CDR2 YFSETQ. The DNA of the CDR3 is TGCGCCAGCAGCTTGTCGATGGGACTGTTCAATGAGCAGTTCTTC. It yields the protein CASSLSMGLFNEQFF.

CDR3: CASSQRQGRSYEQYF. In DNA, the CDR3 is TGTGCCAGTAGCCAACGACAGGGGCGCTCCTACGAGCAGTACTTC. The V call is TRBV19, the J call TRBJ2-7, with 8 bases aligning to TRBD1. The CDR3 extends over 15 amino acids. The V gene end was trimmed by 6 bases and the J gene end by 0 bases; junction bases not matched to a gene: 7. Per germline, CDR1 LNHDA and CDR2 SQIVND (reference sequence). The complete variable domain, with remaining parts taken from reference TRBV19 and TRBJ2-7, reads DGGITQSPKYLFRKEGQNVTLSCEQNLNHDAMYWYRQDPGQGLRLIYYSQIVNDFQKGDIAEGYSVSREKKESFPLTVTSAQKNPTAFYLCASSQRQGRSYEQYFGPGTRLTVT.

This clonotype came up many times. This chain connects TRBV11-3 to TRBJ2-7, with 10 bases identical to TRBD2. The CDR3 spans 15 residues. V shed 5 bases, J shed 6 bases, and the junction held 10 bases outside the gene matches. Germline assignment: CDR1 SGHNT and CDR2 YENEEA. CDR3 in amino acids: CASSPEGLASLEQYF. The CDR3 nucleotides read TGTGCCAGCAGCCCAGAGGGACTAGCGTCTCTCGAGCAGTACTTC.

This clonotype was counted at least ten times. The chain carries TRBV12-3 or TRBV12-4 and TRBJ1-1, with D perhaps TRBD1 (5 bases). Trimming stripped 6 bases from V and 1 base from J, with 12 bases between. This CDR3 region has 14 residues. The CDR3 sequence is CASSQRDGNTEAFF. The CDR3 bases are TGTGCCAGCAGCCAAAGGGACGGGAACACTGAAGCTTTCTTT.

This clonotype was recorded at least ten times. The genes are TRBV29-1 and TRBJ2-7; no clear D. The V gene's germline CDR1 is SQVTM and CDR2 ANQGSEA. V lost 0 bases and J lost 7, with 7 bases in between. The CDR3 has 11 residues. The DNA for the CDR3 is TGCAGCGTTGAAGAGGGGAAAGAGCAGTACTTC. Translated: CSVEEGKEQYF.

This clonotype came up many times. The chain recombines TRBV12-3 or TRBV12-4 with TRBJ1-1; D remains ambiguous. The CDR3 extends over 13 amino acids. Between the trimmed V and J ends, which lost 6 bases and 1 base, there was a span of 9 bases. The CDR3 protein is CASRTGANTEAFF. The CDR3 DNA reads as TGTGCCAGCAGGACGGGAGCGAACACTGAAGCTTTCTTT.

There are many counts of this clonotype. The chain employs TRBV12-3 or TRBV12-4 and TRBJ2-5; D might be TRBD1 (5 bases). The CDR3 spans 10 residues. V lost 8 bases and J 5 bases, leaving 6 bases between the germline ends. The DNA of the CDR3 is TGTGCCAGCTCAGGGGAGACCCAGTACTTC. Protein sequence: CASSGETQYF.

Ten or more counts support this clonotype. The chain is built from TRBV2 and TRBJ2-1, with D hard to call. This CDR3 comprises 14 residues. Trimming removed 4 bases at V and 0 bases at J, with 7 bases between. CDR1 SNHLY and CDR2 FYNNEI come from the germline V gene. DNA of the CDR3: TGTGCCAGCAGTGTAGACTTCTCCTACAATGAGCAGTTCTTC. This codes for CASSVDFSYNEQFF.

Of note for this clonotype: A read error may explain this, as a much larger clone is one base away. The final CDR3 position lacks the conserved phenylalanine or tryptophan, pointing to a likely read error. This chain uses TRBV14 with TRBJ2-7; D might be TRBD2 (6 bases). Germline lookup yields CDR1 SGHDN and CDR2 FVKESK. The CDR3 runs to 16 residues. V lost 1 base and J 5 bases, leaving 18 bases between the germline ends. CDR3 in amino acids: CASSQVGGSVLDEQYA. In nucleotides, the CDR3 is TGTGCCAGCAGCCAAGTGGGGGGAAGCGTTTTGGACGAGCAGTACGCC.

The rearrangement links TRBV6-1 to TRBJ2-1; D is perhaps TRBD2 (6 bases). The CDR3 totals 15 residues. Germline V gene sequence: CDR1 MNHNS, CDR2 SASEGT. The ends were cut back, 3 bases at V and 2 bases at J, with 11 bases in the middle. CDR3 coding DNA: TGTGCCAGCAGTGACTGGGAGGACCCCTACAATGAGCAGTTCTTC. Translation: CASSDWEDPYNEQFF.

The table lists this clonotype with many counts. The chain couples TRBV5-1 to TRBJ2-7, with no clear D. Germline CDR1 and CDR2: SGHRS and YFSETQ. This CDR3 is 14 amino acids long. Trimming removed 1 base at V and 0 bases at J, with 8 bases between. The CDR3 spells CASSLWGSSYEQYV. CDR3 nucleotides: TGCGCCAGCAGCTTGTGGGGAAGCTCCTACGAGCAGTACGTC.

This clonotype came up many times. The J gene is TRBJ1-2, the V gene TRBV6-1; 8 positions agree with TRBD1. The CDR3 consists of 13 residues. Germline V lookup: CDR1 MNHNS, CDR2 SASEGT. Trimming took 7 bases from V and 5 from J; bases not matched to a gene: 6. The CDR3 region is CASNIGQGYGYTF. The CDR3, as DNA: TGTGCCAGCAACATAGGACAGGGTTATGGCTACACCTTC.

V gene TRBV27 combines with J gene TRBJ2-1; TRBD1 matches 7 bases. Looked up from germline, CDR1 is MNHEY and CDR2 is SMNVEV (reference sequence). The trim removed 5 bases at V and 7 bases at J, leaving 8 bases unmatched. The CDR3 totals 14 residues. In DNA form, the CDR3 reads TGTGCCAGCAGTGACCCGGGACAGATAAATGAGCAGTTCTTC. It specifies CASSDPGQINEQFF.

This clonotype appeared many times. The chain employs TRBV11-3 and TRBJ2-2, with D uncertain. Deletions cut 6 bases from V and 3 bases from J, with 11 bases between. Per germline, CDR1 SGHNT and CDR2 YENEEA. The CDR3 spans 14 residues. CDR3 sequence reads: CASSPPRDTGELFF. In DNA form, the CDR3 reads TGTGCCAGCAGTCCCCCTAGGGACACCGGGGAGCTGTTTTTT. The variable domain in full, with the rest retrieved from reference TRBV11-3 and TRBJ2-2, is EAGVVQSPRYKIIEKKQPVAFWCNPISGHNTLYWYLQNLGQGPELLIRYENEEAVDDSQLPKDRFSAERLKGVDSTLKIQPAELGDSAVYLCASSPPRDTGELFFGEGSRLTVL.

This clonotype has more than one count but fewer than ten. The rearrangement links TRBV7-8 to TRBJ2-3, with D possibly being TRBD1 or TRBD2 (6 bases each). The length of the CDR3 is 16 residues. CDR1 SGHVS and CDR2 FQNEAQ come from the germline V gene. V lost 5 bases, J lost 4 bases, and 19 bases lay in between. The CDR3 reads CASSPGGGSGADTQYF. For the CDR3, the DNA is TGTGCCAGCAGCCCCGGAGGGGGGAGTGGCGCAGATACGCAGTATTTT.

Points on this clonotype: A much larger clone sits a single nucleotide away, making a read error possible. The chain joins TRBV5-1 to TRBJ2-3, with 7 nucleotides matching TRBD2. Germline V CDR1 and CDR2: SGHRS, YFSETQ. CDR3 length: 15 residues. CDR3 residues: CAGSWGGPSTDTQYF. The CDR3 DNA follows: TGCGCCGGCAGCTGGGGGGGTCCTAGCACAGATACGCAGTATTTT.

This clonotype came up many times. The chain links TRBV7-8 to TRBJ1-6; 7 bases match TRBD1. CDR3 length: 16 amino acids. After removal of 5 bases from V and 6 bases from J, the junction contained 10 bases not matched to a gene. Germline V gives CDR1 SGHVS, CDR2 FQNEAQ. DNA of the CDR3: TGTGCCAGCAGCCTACCATGGACAGGTCGTAATTCACCCCTCCACTTT. It codes for CASSLPWTGRNSPLHF.

This clonotype was seen at least ten times. CDR3 sequence reads: CASSMTRRSEQFF. CDR3 sequence (DNA): TGTGCCAGTAGTATGACGCGCCGGTCGGAGCAGTTCTTC. The chain links TRBV19 to TRBJ2-1; D uncertain. V dropped 3 bases and J dropped 10 bases, with 13 bases sitting between them. This CDR3 region has 13 residues. Germline assignment: CDR1 LNHDA and CDR2 SQIVND (reference sequence).

The chain links TRBV20-1 to TRBJ2-4; either TRBD1 or TRBD2 may fit D (6 bases each). Germline V gene data show CDR1 as DFQATT and CDR2 as SNEGSKA (reference sequence). V lost 3 bases to trimming and J lost 4 bases, with 13 bases between them. The CDR3 consists of 14 residues. CDR3 sequence (DNA): TGCAGTGCTAGGGGGGGCCGCGTAAAAAACATTCAGTACTTC. Translated, it gives CSARGGRVKNIQYF.

Many counts were recorded for this clonotype. This chain uses TRBV29-1 with TRBJ1-5, with unresolved D. The V gene's germline CDR1 is SQVTM and CDR2 ANQGSEA. V dropped 2 bases and J dropped 3 bases, with 8 bases sitting between them. The CDR3 extends over 13 amino acids. The CDR3 spells CSVEYSANQPQHF. The CDR3 nucleotides read TGCAGCGTTGAATACAGTGCCAATCAGCCCCAGCATTTT.